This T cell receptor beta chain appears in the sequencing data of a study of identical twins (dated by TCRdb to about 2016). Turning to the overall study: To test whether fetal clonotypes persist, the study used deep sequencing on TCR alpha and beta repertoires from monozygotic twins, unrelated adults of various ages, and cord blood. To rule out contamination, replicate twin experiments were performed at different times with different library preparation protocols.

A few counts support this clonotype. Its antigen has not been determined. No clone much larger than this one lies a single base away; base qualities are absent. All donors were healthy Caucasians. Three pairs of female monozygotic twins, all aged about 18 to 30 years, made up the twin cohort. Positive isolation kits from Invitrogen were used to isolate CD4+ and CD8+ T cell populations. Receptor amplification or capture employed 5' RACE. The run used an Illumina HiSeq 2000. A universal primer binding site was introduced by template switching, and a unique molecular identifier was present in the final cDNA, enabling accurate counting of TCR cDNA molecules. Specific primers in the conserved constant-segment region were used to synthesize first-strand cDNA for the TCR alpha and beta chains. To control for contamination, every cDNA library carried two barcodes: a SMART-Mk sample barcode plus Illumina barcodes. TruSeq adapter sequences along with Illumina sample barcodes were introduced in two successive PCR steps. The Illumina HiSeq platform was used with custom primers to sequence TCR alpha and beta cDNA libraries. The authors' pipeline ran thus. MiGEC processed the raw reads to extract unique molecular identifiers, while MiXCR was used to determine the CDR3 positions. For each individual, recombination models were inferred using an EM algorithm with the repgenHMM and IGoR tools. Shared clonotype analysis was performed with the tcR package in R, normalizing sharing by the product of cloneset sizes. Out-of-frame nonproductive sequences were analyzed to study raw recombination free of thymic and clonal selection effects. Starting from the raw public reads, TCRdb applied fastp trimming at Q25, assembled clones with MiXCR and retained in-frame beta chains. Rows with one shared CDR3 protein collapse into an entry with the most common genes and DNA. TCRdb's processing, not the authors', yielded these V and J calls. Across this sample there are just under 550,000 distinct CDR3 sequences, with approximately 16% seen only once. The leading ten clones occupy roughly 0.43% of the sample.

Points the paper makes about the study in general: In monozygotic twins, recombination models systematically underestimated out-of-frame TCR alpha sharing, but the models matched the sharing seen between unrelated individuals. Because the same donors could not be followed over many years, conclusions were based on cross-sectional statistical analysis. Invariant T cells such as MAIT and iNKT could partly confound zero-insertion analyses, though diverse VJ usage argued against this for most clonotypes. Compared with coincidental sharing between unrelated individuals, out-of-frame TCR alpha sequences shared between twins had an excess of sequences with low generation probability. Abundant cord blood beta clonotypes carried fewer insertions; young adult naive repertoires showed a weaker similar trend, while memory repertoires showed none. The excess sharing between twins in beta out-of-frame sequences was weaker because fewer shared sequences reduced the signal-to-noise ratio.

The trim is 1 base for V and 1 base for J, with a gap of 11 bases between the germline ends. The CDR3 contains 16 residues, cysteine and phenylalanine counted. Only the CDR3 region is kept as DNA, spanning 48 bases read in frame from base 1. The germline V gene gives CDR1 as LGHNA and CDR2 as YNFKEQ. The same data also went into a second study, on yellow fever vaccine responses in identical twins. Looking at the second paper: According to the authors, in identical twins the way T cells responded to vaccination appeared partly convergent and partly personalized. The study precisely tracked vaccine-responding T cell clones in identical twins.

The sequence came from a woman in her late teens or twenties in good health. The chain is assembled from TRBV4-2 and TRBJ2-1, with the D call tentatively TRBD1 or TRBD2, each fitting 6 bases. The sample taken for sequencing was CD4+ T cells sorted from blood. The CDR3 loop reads CASSQVAGTSYNEQFF. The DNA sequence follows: TGTGCCAGCAGCCAAGTCGCGGGGACATCCTACAATGAGCAGTTCTTC.